This T cell receptor beta chain emerged from a study of blood T cell repertoires in COVID-19. Overall study: T cells, B-cell-depleted T cells, or PBMCs supplied cDNA or gDNA.

In the source study's methods: Nucleated cell counts were estimated from reference gene primer amplification. Clones were sequenced by immunoSEQ multiplex PCR, and TCRdb holds only the in-frame ones, with some missing. Clone size and the V and J calls come from that table; the DNA yielded D and trimming. The repertoire has under 350,000 clones, about 89% of them found once; the top ten carry about 2.7%. The study recruited people aged about 18 to 95 years across about two dozen US areas. The sample comprised PBMCs or T cells enriched from blood (not recorded which). This receptor was obtained from a woman in her late teens or twenties who had recovered from COVID-19.

CDR3 residues: CASSVGGYYNEQFF. The CDR3 nucleotides read TGTGCCAGCAGTGTTGGCGGGTACTACAATGAGCAGTTCTTC. The gene calls are TRBV2 and TRBJ2-1; the D gene is possibly TRBD2 (5 bases). Germline CDR1 reads SNHLY; CDR2 reads FYNNEI. The CDR3 is 14 amino acids. Deletions cut 4 bases from V and 3 bases from J, with 10 bases between.